A single sample is the source of the 2 T cell receptor beta chains below, sequenced in a study of early stage breast cancer tumors. The assay was immunoSEQ multiplex PCR, and TCRdb's table has in-frame clones only and misses some. The sample consists of 60,000 to 80,000 clones, 65% to 85% of them appearing once. Sequencing used blood. These receptor sequences come from a person between 55 and 69 years old with breast cancer.

The genes are TRBV6-5 and TRBJ1-1; D not resolved. The germline V and J ends were trimmed by 5 bases and 6 bases, with 13 bases remaining between them. The CDR3 is made up of 13 amino acids. Germline V lookup: CDR1 MNHEY, CDR2 SVGAGI. The CDR3 loop is CASSPDIPAEAFF. Written as DNA, the CDR3 is TGTGCCAGCAGTCCCGACATCCCCGCTGAAGCTTTCTTT.

This clone was detected only once. The gene calls are TRBV10-1 and TRBJ2-1, with 13 positions matching TRBD2. Germline assignment: CDR1 WNHNN and CDR2 SYGVQD (reference sequence). CDR3 length: 15 amino acids. The V segment lost 8 bases and the J segment 9 bases; nucleotides outside the gene matches: 10. The chain's CDR3 is CASGQGTSGTTEQFF. The CDR3 DNA follows: TGCGCCAGCGGACAAGGGACTAGCGGGACGACTGAGCAGTTCTTC.